A single T cell receptor (beta chain) is shown here with its context. What it recognizes is unknown. This sample is part of a study of cytomegalovirus exposure and HLA in healthy donors. Despite likely unrecorded immune exposures, the donors were nominally healthy at the time of sampling. Overall study findings and caveats: Across all donors, roughly uniform sequencing depth was an assumption of the presence/absence analyses. The study reported that TCR beta sequences accurately predicted HLA-A and HLA-B alleles in most subjects. Most TCR sequences proved rare, with some public TCRs found in many donors.

PCR amplification relied on 60 Vbeta primers (plus 13 Jbeta primers). The protocol was immunoSEQ multiplex PCR, while the TCRdb copy is restricted to in-frame clones and leaves out a portion. The table lists 100,000 to 130,000 clones, approximately 81% of them singletons. The receptor was derived from a man in his thirties or forties in good health and CMV-seronegative. The sequenced material came from PBMCs.

The CDR3 loop reads CASSEWASGTYEQYF. The CDR3 DNA reads TGTGCCAGCAGTGAATGGGCTAGCGGGACCTACGAGCAGTACTTC. The V gene is TRBV25-1, the J gene TRBJ2-7; 9 positions match TRBD2. The CDR3 is made up of 15 amino acids. J was trimmed by 2 bases and V by 1 base; bases with no gene match: 3. Germline V CDR1 and CDR2: MGHDK, SYGVNS.